This TCR beta chain was sequenced during a study of memory CD4+ T cells and cytomegalovirus serostatus. Study context: Healthy Belgian adult donors included under ten CMV-positive and about two dozen CMV-negative people.

V was pared by 1 base and J by 0 bases, with 14 bases between. CDR1 and CDR2 from the germline V gene are MGHRA and YSYEKL. The CDR3 spans 17 residues. Single viable CD3+CD4+CD8-CD45RO+ cells were sorted as the memory CD4+ T cells. Sequencing used immunoSEQ multiplex PCR; TCRdb keeps in-frame clones, though not all of them. The sample lists 40,000 or so clones, around 84% seen once, with 0.6% to 0.95% in the top ten. The study, taken as a whole, reports: Each of 67 CMV-associated TCRbeta sequences occurred in one to five individuals.

Note on this clone: Its antigen is not known.

This receptor was identified in an adult in good health and CMV-seronegative. The sample taken for sequencing was memory CD4+ T cells from blood. This sequence joins TRBV4-1 and TRBJ2-3; D is perhaps TRBD2 (6 bases). CDR3 DNA: TGCGCCAGCAGCCAAGCCGGAGGGACGGGAAGCACAGATACGCAGTATTTT. This encodes CASSQAGGTGSTDTQYF.